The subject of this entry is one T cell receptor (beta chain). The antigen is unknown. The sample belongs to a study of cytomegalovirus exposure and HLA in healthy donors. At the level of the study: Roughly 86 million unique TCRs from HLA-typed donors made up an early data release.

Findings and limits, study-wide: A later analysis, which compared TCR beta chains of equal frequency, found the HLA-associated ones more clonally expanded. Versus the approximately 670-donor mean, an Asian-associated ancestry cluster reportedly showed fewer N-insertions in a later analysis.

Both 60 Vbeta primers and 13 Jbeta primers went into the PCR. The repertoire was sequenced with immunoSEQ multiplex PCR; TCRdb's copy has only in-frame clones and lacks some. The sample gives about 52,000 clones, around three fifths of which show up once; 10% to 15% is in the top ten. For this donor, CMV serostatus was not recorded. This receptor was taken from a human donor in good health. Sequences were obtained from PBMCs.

The CDR3 loop is CASTGLAGGTGELFF. CDR3 sequence (DNA): TGTGCCAGCACTGGACTAGCGGGGGGGACCGGGGAGCTGTTTTTT. V usage is TRBV2 and J usage is TRBJ2-2; 15 nucleotides line up with TRBD2. The trim removed 7 bases at V and 5 bases at J, leaving 2 bases unmatched. CDR1 and CDR2 (germline): SNHLY, FYNNEI. This CDR3 region has 15 residues.